This TCR beta chain stems from a study of cytomegalovirus exposure and HLA in healthy donors. Trimming shortened V by 4 bases and J by 9 bases, and 14 bases separated the two germline ends. Looked up from germline, CDR1 is SGHRS and CDR2 is YFSETQ. CDR3 size: 13 residues. This PCR relied on a set of 60 Vbeta primers and 13 Jbeta primers. The assay was immunoSEQ multiplex PCR, and TCRdb's table has in-frame clones only and misses some. The sample has 150,000 to 200,000 clones, around 78% seen once; the top ten hold about 1.9%. This chain uses TRBV5-1 with TRBJ2-1; D unclear. Sample: PBMCs. This TCR was recovered from a woman aged 30 to 39 in good health and CMV-seropositive. CDR3 DNA: TGCGCCAGCAGCACGGTGGGTTCAGGTGAGCAGTTCTTC. Translation gives CASSTVGSGEQFF.